These 28 T cell receptor beta chains were all obtained from the same sample, sequenced in a study of blood T cell repertoires in COVID-19. The data were produced by immunoSEQ multiplex PCR, yet TCRdb's version contains in-frame clones alone and is incomplete. Counted here are hundreds of thousands of clones, about 82% occurring once; the ten biggest clones make up roughly 2%. Material for sequencing was PBMCs or T cells enriched from blood (not recorded which). All receptors come from a woman aged 50 to 60 who had recovered from COVID-19.

The chain is built from TRBV3-1 (or the pseudogene TRBV3-2) and TRBJ1-2; weak D call: TRBD1 (6 bases). Trimming left V 4 bases short and J 4 bases short, with 22 bases between. This CDR3 spans 17 amino acids. Germline assignment: CDR1 LGHDT and CDR2 YNNKEL (reference sequence). CDR3 amino acids: CASSPGGGGLPTYGYTF. DNA of the CDR3: TGTGCCAGCAGCCCAGGAGGGGGGGGGCTCCCGACCTATGGCTACACCTTC.

This clone has just a few counts. V usage is TRBV18 and J usage is TRBJ1-4, with 7 bases aligning to TRBD1. Trimming at V came to 6 bases and at J to 6 bases, leaving 4 bases not matched to a gene. Germline values: CDR1 KGHSH, CDR2 LQKENI. CDR3 length equals 13 residues. CDR3 protein: CASSRGQDEKLFF. CDR3 nucleotides: TGTGCCAGCTCCCGTGGACAGGATGAAAAACTGTTTTTT.

J is TRBJ2-1 and V is TRBV21-1; TRBD2 was called by the table and not checked on the DNA. TRBV21-1 is a pseudogene. CDR3 length: 17 residues. Here the CDR3 reads CASSKRETSGCHNEQFF. CDR3 DNA sequence: TGTGCCAGCAGCAAAAGGGAGACTAGCGGGTGCCACAATGAGCAGTTCTTC.

This chain connects TRBV5-1 to TRBJ1-2; D unresolved. Trimming cost V 0 bases and J 5 bases, with 8 bases left between them. The CDR3 consists of 13 residues. Germline values: CDR1 SGHRS, CDR2 YFSETQ. The CDR3 nucleotides are TGCGCCAGCAGCTTGGGGCAGAAGTATGGCTACACCTTC. Translated, it gives CASSLGQKYGYTF.

The chain joins TRBV5-1 to TRBJ2-5; no clear D. The germline gives CDR1 SGHRS, CDR2 YFSETQ. This CDR3 is built from 12 residues. V lost 4 bases to trimming and J lost 5 bases, with 9 bases between them. CDR3: CASSHPRETQYF. CDR3 bases: TGCGCCAGCAGCCACCCACGGGAGACCCAGTACTTC.

This chain links TRBV5-1 with TRBJ2-5; the match to TRBD2 covers 10 bases. The germline gives CDR1 SGHRS, CDR2 YFSETQ. V shed 3 bases and J 5 bases; nucleotides not matched to a gene: 7. The CDR3 sequence is 15 residues long. CDR3 nucleotides: TGCGCCAGCAGCTCTACTAGCGGGGTTACGGAGACCCAGTACTTC. Translating gives CASSSTSGVTETQYF. The entire variable domain, with the rest obtained from reference TRBV5-1 and TRBJ2-5, is as follows: KAGVTQTPRYLIKTRGQQVTLSCSPISGHRSVSWYQQTPGQGLQFLFEYFSETQRNKGNFPGRFSGRQFSNSRSEMNVSTLELGDSALYLCASSSTSGVTETQYFGPGTRLLVL.

The chain couples TRBV10-3 to TRBJ2-5; 7 positions match TRBD1. The V gene end was trimmed by 4 bases and the J gene end by 2 bases; junction bases not matched to a gene: 13. This CDR3 region has 17 residues. CDR1 is ENHRY and CDR2 is SYGVKD in the germline V gene. CDR3 nucleotide sequence: TGTGCCATCAGTGGAGTCCCAGGGGACAGCCGACAAGAGACCCAGTACTTC. It is translated as CAISGVPGDSRQETQYF.

The V and J genes are TRBV11-3 and TRBJ1-2; no definite D call. The V and J ends lost 4 bases and 4 bases respectively, with 13 bases between them. The germline CDR1 and CDR2 sequences are SGHNT and YENEEA. This CDR3 has 14 residues. CDR3: CASSSSDWAYGYTF. CDR3 DNA sequence: TGTGCCAGCAGCTCCTCGGACTGGGCCTATGGCTACACCTTC.

V usage is TRBV27 and J usage is TRBJ1-6, with D possibly matching TRBD1 (5 bases). Germline-derived CDR1 and CDR2 are MNHEY and SMNVEV (reference sequence). V was pared by 9 bases and J by 8 bases, with 14 bases between. The CDR3 covers 13 residues. For the CDR3, the DNA is TGTGCCAGTAAACTTTCGGGGGATTCACCCCTCCACTTT. It translates to CASKLSGDSPLHF.

The chain carries TRBV7-3 and TRBJ2-2, with a weak D call TRBD1 (6 bases). Germline CDR1 SGHTA, CDR2 FQGTGA. CDR3 length: 14 residues. Trimming removed 5 bases at V and 4 bases at J, with 11 bases between. CDR3 loop: CASSKMGATGELFF. As DNA, the CDR3 is TGTGCCAGCAGCAAGATGGGGGCCACCGGGGAGCTGTTTTTT.

This clone was seen a few times. This chain uses TRBV30 with TRBJ2-7; the match to TRBD2 covers 9 bases. The CDR3 contains 15 residues. The germline V gene encodes CDR1 GTSNPN and CDR2 SVGIG (reference sequence). V shed 3 bases, J shed 3 bases, and the junction held 9 bases outside the gene matches. CDR3 nucleotide sequence: TGTGCCTGGAGGGGCGGGAGGGCCTTAAGCTACGAGCAGTACTTC. It specifies CAWRGGRALSYEQYF. The whole variable domain, filled in from reference TRBV30 and TRBJ2-7, reads SQTIHQWPATLVQPVGSPLSLECTVEGTSNPNLYWYRQAAGRGLQLLFYSVGIGQISSEVPQNLSASRPQDRQFILSSKKLLLSDSGFYLCAWRGGRALSYEQYFGPGTRLTVT.

The V and J genes are TRBV2 and TRBJ2-1; TRBD2 matches at 8 bases. With V trimmed by 4 bases and J by 5 bases, 7 bases remained unmatched. The CDR3 is 15 amino acids. The germline V gene has CDR1 SNHLY and CDR2 FYNNEI. CDR3 amino acids: CASSGKSGRDNEQFF. The CDR3 coding sequence is TGTGCCAGCAGTGGAAAGAGCGGGAGAGACAATGAGCAGTTCTTC. Based on the CDR3 plus reference TRBV2 and TRBJ2-1, the full variable domain is EPEVTQTPSHQVTQMGQEVILRCVPISNHLYFYWYRQILGQKVEFLVSFYNNEISEKSEIFDDQFSVERPDGSNFTLKIRSTKLEDSAMYFCASSGKSGRDNEQFFGPGTRLTVL.

The gene calls are TRBV9 and TRBJ1-2; D remains unclear. The CDR3 spans 14 residues. Germline-derived CDR1 and CDR2 are SGDLS and YYNGEE. The V end was cut by 0 bases, the J end by 2 bases, with 8 bases between. The CDR3 DNA reads TGTGCCAGCAGCGTAGAACCGGGAAACTATGGCTACACCTTC. Translating it yields CASSVEPGNYGYTF.

V is TRBV7-6 and J is TRBJ2-1, with 8 bases that match TRBD1. This CDR3 spans 14 amino acids. With V trimmed by 1 base and J by 7 bases, 3 bases remained unmatched. Germline V gene data show CDR1 as SGHVS and CDR2 as FNYEAQ. The CDR3 coding sequence is TGTGCCAGCAGCTTAGATGACAGGGGAAATGAGCAGTTCTTC. Its translation is CASSLDDRGNEQFF.

The chain uses TRBV7-2 and TRBJ2-1; 7 bases are a match to TRBD2. From germline, CDR1 is SGHTA and CDR2 FQGNSA. Trimming removed 2 bases from V and 0 bases from J; junction bases left unmatched: 4. The CDR3 is made up of 16 amino acids. CDR3 region: CASSLRRGSSYNEQFF. In DNA, the CDR3 is TGTGCCAGCAGCTTAAGGCGGGGGAGCTCCTACAATGAGCAGTTCTTC.

The chain couples TRBV6-2 or TRBV6-3 to TRBJ1-5, with 8 bases fitting TRBD1. Germline assignment: CDR1 MNHEY and CDR2 SVGEGT. The CDR3 runs to 16 residues. J lost 4 bases, V lost 0 bases, and 5 bases had no gene match. DNA for the CDR3: TGTGCCAGCAGTTACTCGGACAGGACAGGGAATCAGCCCCAGCATTTT. Amino acids: CASSYSDRTGNQPQHF.

The rearrangement links TRBV28 to TRBJ1-4; 11 bases agree with TRBD1. CDR3 length: 17 residues. The germline CDR1 and CDR2 sequences are MDHEN and SYDVKM. V dropped 6 bases and J dropped 3; count of bases not matched to a gene: 9. The CDR3 is CASRAGTGGFANEKLFF. The CDR3 region has the DNA TGTGCCAGCAGGGCCGGGACAGGGGGTTTTGCTAATGAAAAACTGTTTTTT.

This clone was seen only a few times. This chain joins TRBV7-9 and TRBJ2-5; TRBD1 might be the D (6 bases). CDR3 length: 14 amino acids. V lost 5 bases, J lost 4 bases, and 14 bases lay in between. In germline, CDR1 is SEHNR, CDR2 FQNEAQ (reference sequence). DNA of the CDR3: TGTGCCAGCAGCCCTCGGACAGTTCGAGAGACCCAGTACTTC. Residues: CASSPRTVRETQYF.

The genes are TRBV7-9 and TRBJ2-7; 7 positions match TRBD2. V shed 6 bases and J 3 bases; nucleotides not matched to a gene: 11. The CDR3 is made up of 15 amino acids. The germline gives CDR1 SEHNR, CDR2 FQNEAQ (reference sequence). The CDR3 DNA follows: TGTGCCAGCAGTCCTCCGGGACTATCGTTCTACGAGCAGTACTTC. Encoded protein: CASSPPGLSFYEQYF.

The rearrangement uses TRBV7-3 and TRBJ1-2; 8 bases are shared with TRBD1. Trimming took 2 bases from V and 7 from J; bases not matched to a gene: 9. CDR3 length: 15 amino acids. Germline V lookup: CDR1 SGHTA, CDR2 FQGTGA. The CDR3 DNA sequence: TGTGCCAGCAGCTTAGATAACAGGGGGAGCGGTGGCTACACCTTC. Translation gives CASSLDNRGSGGYTF.

This clone appeared once. The chain has TRBV4-2 and TRBJ1-5; no clear D gene. The CDR3 is 15 residues long. The V end lost 3 bases, the J end lost 1 base, and 10 bases lay between the germline ends. From germline, CDR1 is LGHNA and CDR2 YNFKEQ. The CDR3: CASSQLGGSNQPQHF. The CDR3 coding sequence is TGTGCCAGCAGCCAGCTGGGAGGGAGCAATCAGCCCCAGCATTTT.

This chain connects TRBV23-1 to TRBJ1-5; 7 bases agree with TRBD1. TRBV23-1 is an open reading frame whose function is uncertain. With 7 bases clipped from V and 0 bases from J, the junction kept 9 bases outside the gene matches. The CDR3 extends over 16 amino acids. The CDR3 sequence: CASILRHRGSNQPQHF. Written as DNA, the CDR3 is TGCGCCAGCATCCTTCGCCACAGGGGTAGCAATCAGCCCCAGCATTTT.

The chain employs TRBV5-1 and TRBJ2-2; D perhaps matches TRBD2 (6 bases). V was cut by 0 bases and J by 1 base, with 13 bases left in between. The CDR3 covers 17 residues. Germline lookup yields CDR1 SGHRS and CDR2 YFSETQ. The CDR3 spells CASSLATLAMNTGELFF. CDR3 bases: TGCGCCAGCAGCTTGGCGACCCTAGCGATGAACACCGGGGAGCTGTTTTTT.

The chain links TRBV7-6 to TRBJ1-6, with a possible D match to TRBD1 (5 bases). The CDR3 loop spans 14 amino acids. Germline CDR1 reads SGHVS; CDR2 reads FNYEAQ. V gave up 5 bases and J gave up 6 bases, with 11 bases separating them. The CDR3, as DNA: TGTGCCAGCAGCATCGGACACCTTAATTCACCCCTCCACTTT. It yields the protein CASSIGHLNSPLHF.

The chain recombines TRBV6-5 with TRBJ1-6; D gene unclear. This CDR3 is built from 15 residues. V was shortened by 6 bases and J by 7 bases, with 16 bases between the two germline ends. CDR1 is MNHEY and CDR2 is SVGAGI in the germline V gene. The CDR3 DNA follows: TGTGCCAGCAGCCTTGATCCTGGTGGCAATTCACCCCTCCACTTT. Residues: CASSLDPGGNSPLHF.

This clone was seen a single time. The chain has TRBV6-1 and TRBJ1-5; 9 bases line up with TRBD1. Germline V CDR1 and CDR2: MNHNS, SASEGT. Trimming at V came to 0 bases and at J to 9 bases, leaving 9 bases not matched to a gene. The CDR3 is 16 residues long. The CDR3 DNA reads as TGTGCCAGCAGTGAAGCTGGGGGACAGGGTGTACGGCCCCAGCATTTT. This encodes CASSEAGGQGVRPQHF.

This clone was seen a single time. This chain uses TRBV7-9 with TRBJ1-4; D not resolved. Germline V gives CDR1 SEHNR, CDR2 FQNEAQ (reference sequence). The ends were cut back, 5 bases at V and 4 bases at J, with 8 bases in the middle. CDR3 length equals 13 residues. DNA of the CDR3: TGTGCCAGCAGCACCGGGGATAATGAAAAACTGTTTTTT. Its protein is CASSTGDNEKLFF.

The V and J genes are TRBV4-3 and TRBJ1-3; no definite D call. The CDR3 length is 17 residues. Germline loops: CDR1 LGHNA, CDR2 YSLEER. The V end lost 1 base, the J end lost 0 bases, and 13 bases lay between the germline ends. The CDR3 region has the DNA TGCGCCAGCAGCCAAGCCCTCCGAGGTACCTCTGGAAACACCATATATTTT. This codes for CASSQALRGTSGNTIYF.